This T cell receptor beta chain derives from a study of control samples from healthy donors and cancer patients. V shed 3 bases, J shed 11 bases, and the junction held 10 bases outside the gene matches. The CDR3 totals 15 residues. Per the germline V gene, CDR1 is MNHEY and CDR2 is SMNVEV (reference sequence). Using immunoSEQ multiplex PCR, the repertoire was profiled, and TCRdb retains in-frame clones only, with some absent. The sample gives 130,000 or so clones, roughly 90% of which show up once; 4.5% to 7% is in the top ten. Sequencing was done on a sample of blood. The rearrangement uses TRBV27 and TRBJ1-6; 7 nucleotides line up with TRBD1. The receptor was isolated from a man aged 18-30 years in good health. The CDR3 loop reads CASSFLRQGSTPLHF. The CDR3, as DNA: TGTGCCAGCAGTTTTTTGAGACAGGGTTCGACACCCCTCCACTTT.